A selection of T cell receptor beta chains follows, all from one sample in a study of T cells after yellow fever vaccination. In TCRdb, the 5' RACE reads were re-called with MiXCR into one record per CDR3 protein. Of about 140,000 distinct CDR3 sequences listed, 6.6% are singletons. The sample in question was CD4+ T cells sorted from PBMCs, obtained 10 days after the yellow fever booster vaccination. All receptors come from a man in his thirties or forties who received the YFV17D yellow fever vaccine. The CDR3 runs from the conserved cysteine through the conserved F or W. The D gene is left open where the match is weak. The size entry is marked missing in some rows and otherwise reads once, few, many or a size class.

J	D	size	V	DNA	CDR3
TRBJ2-7	NA	NA	TRBV12-3/TRBV12-4	TGTGCCAGCAGTTCAAGCCCCGGGGTCCACGAGCAGTACTTC	CASSSSPGVHEQYF
TRBJ1-1	NA	many	TRBV5-1	TGCGCCAGCAGCTTGGCAGCCTCGAACACTGAAGCTTTCTTT	CASSLAASNTEAFF
TRBJ1-2	NA	many	TRBV7-9	TGTGCCAGCAGCCGTTACACCCCCCTAGACTATGGCTACACCTTC	CASSRYTPLDYGYTF
TRBJ2-7	NA	many	TRBV7-2	TGTGCCAGCCTGGTGGGCGCCCTCTCCTACGAGCAGTACTTC	CASLVGALSYEQYF
TRBJ2-2	TRBD2	many	TRBV25-1	TGTGCCAGCAGGGTAGCGGGGGACACCGGGGAGCTGTTTTTT	CASRVAGDTGELFF
TRBJ1-1	NA	NA	TRBV5-1	TGCGCCAGCAGTTCTAGCAGGGAGTTGAGCACTGAAGCTTTCTTT	CASSSSRELSTEAFF
TRBJ2-2	NA	many	TRBV7-2	TGTGCCAGCAGCTTGGAGGGGATCATGGCCGGGGAGCTGTTTTTT	CASSLEGIMAGELFF
TRBJ2-2	NA	NA	TRBV20-1	TGCAGTGCTAGCTGGCAGGGCCACACCGGGGAGCTGTTTTTT	CSASWQGHTGELFF
TRBJ2-1	NA	NA	TRBV7-2	TGTGCCAGCACCCCTGTCGGGCGAACCTACAATGAGCAGTTCTTC	CASTPVGRTYNEQFF
TRBJ1-1	NA	many	TRBV10-3	TGTGCCATCAGTGAGACAGGGACAAACACTGAAGCTTTCTTT	CAISETGTNTEAFF
TRBJ2-7	NA	many	TRBV20-1	TGCAGTGCCGGGGGCGGGTCAGCCTACGAGCAGTACTTC	CSAGGGSAYEQYF
TRBJ1-4	TRBD1	few	TRBV18	TGTGCCAGCACCCGGGACAGGAATGAAAAACTGTTTTTT	CASTRDRNEKLFF
TRBJ2-7	NA	many	TRBV7-2	TGTGCCAGCAGCTATGACCGAGGGGAGCAGTACTTC	CASSYDRGEQYF
TRBJ2-7	NA	many	TRBV11-2	TGTGCCAGCAGCTTAACGGGACGCTCATTGGGCTGGGCGTACTTC	CASSLTGRSLGWAYF
TRBJ2-2	NA	many	TRBV5-1	TGCGCCAGCAGCTTGGTTGCGGGGGCTCCGCCCGGGGAGCTGTTTTTT	CASSLVAGAPPGELFF
TRBJ2-2	NA	few	TRBV23-1	TGCGCCAGCAGTCAATTTAGATCCACCGGGGAGCTGTTTTTT	CASSQFRSTGELFF
TRBJ2-5	TRBD1	many	TRBV18	TGTGCCAGCTCACCCGGGACAGGGGAAGAGACCCAGTACTTC	CASSPGTGEETQYF